The source of this T cell receptor beta chain is a study of cytomegalovirus exposure and HLA in healthy donors. Per the germline V gene, CDR1 is LNHNV and CDR2 is YYDKDF (reference sequence). Unmatched junction bases numbered 4, after V lost 4 bases and J lost 3 bases. This CDR3 is built from 14 residues. The PCR employed 60 Vbeta primers together with 13 Jbeta primers. Assay used: immunoSEQ multiplex PCR; TCRdb lists only in-frame clones, some missing. This sample has around 120,000 clones; roughly 84% occur once, and the top ten carry less than 3.5%. General observations from the study: 150 to 200 TCR beta chains were listed as cytomegalovirus-associated. The majority of CMV-associated TCR beta chains were reported as apparently HLA-restricted in a later analysis.

Details on this clone: Its antigen remains unidentified.

Source material: PBMCs. V is TRBV15 and J is TRBJ1-2, with TRBD1 matching over 8 bases. This receptor was identified in a man between 45 and 60 years old in good health and CMV-seronegative. The CDR3 region is CATSTRQGHYGYTF. CDR3 nucleotides: TGTGCCACCAGCACTAGACAGGGGCACTATGGCTACACCTTC.